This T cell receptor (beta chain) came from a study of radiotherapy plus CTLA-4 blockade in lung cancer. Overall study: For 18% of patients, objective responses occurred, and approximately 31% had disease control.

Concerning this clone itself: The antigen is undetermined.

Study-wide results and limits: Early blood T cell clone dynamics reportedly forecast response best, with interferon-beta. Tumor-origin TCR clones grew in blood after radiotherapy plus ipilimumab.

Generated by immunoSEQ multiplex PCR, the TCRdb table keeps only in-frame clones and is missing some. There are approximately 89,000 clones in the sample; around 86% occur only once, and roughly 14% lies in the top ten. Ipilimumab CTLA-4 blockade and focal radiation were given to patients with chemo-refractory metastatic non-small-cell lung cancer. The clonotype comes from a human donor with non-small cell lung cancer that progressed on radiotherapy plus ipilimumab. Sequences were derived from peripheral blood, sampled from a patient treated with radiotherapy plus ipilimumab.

The CDR3 here is CASSQDRDNYGYTF. The CDR3, as DNA: TGTGCCAGCAGCCAAGATAGGGACAACTATGGCTACACCTTC. V is TRBV14 and J is TRBJ1-2; a possible D gene is TRBD1 (5 bases). With 0 bases removed from V and 2 bases from J, the gap between germline ends came to 7 bases. Per germline, CDR1 SGHDN and CDR2 FVKESK. The CDR3 extends over 14 amino acids.